The 6 T cell receptor beta chains in this list originate from one sample, sequenced in a study of blood T cell repertoires in COVID-19. The repertoire was sequenced with immunoSEQ multiplex PCR; TCRdb's copy has only in-frame clones and lacks some. This sample has roughly 350,000 clones, with more than 70% found just once. Material: peripheral blood. These receptors all stem from a woman in her 30s with COVID-19, enrolled during active disease.

The chain has TRBV10-3 and TRBJ1-3, with D possibly being TRBD1 (5 bases). In germline, CDR1 is ENHRY, CDR2 SYGVKD. The CDR3 loop spans 13 amino acids. Trimming pared 7 bases from V and 4 bases from J, leaving 11 bases between. The CDR3 sequence: CAITPGLGNTIYF. CDR3 in DNA: TGTGCCATCACTCCAGGGCTCGGAAACACCATATATTTT.

This chain connects TRBV4-1 to TRBJ2-5, with 10 bases that match TRBD2. J gave up 1 base and V 2 bases, and 4 bases lay outside the gene matches. Germline CDR1 is MGHRA and CDR2 is YSYEKL. The CDR3 totals 16 residues. The CDR3 nucleotides read TGCGCCAGCAGCCAAAGGCTAGCGGGAGTCCAAGAGACCCAGTACTTC. Translating gives CASSQRLAGVQETQYF.

The chain joins TRBV5-1 to TRBJ2-1; 11 bases are shared with TRBD2. Per germline, CDR1 SGHRS and CDR2 YFSETQ. The CDR3 is made up of 16 amino acids. V shed 5 bases, J shed 2 bases, and the junction held 6 bases outside the gene matches. Here the CDR3 reads CASSSTSGSPYNEQFF. The CDR3, as DNA: TGCGCCAGCAGTTCAACTAGCGGGAGCCCCTACAATGAGCAGTTCTTC.

The CDR3 nucleotides read TGTGCCAGCAGCTCCCGACTAGCGGGAGGTAATAGTGAGCAGTTCTTC. Its protein is CASSSRLAGGNSEQFF. This chain connects TRBV11-3 to TRBJ2-1; TRBD2 matches 13 bases. Germline V lookup: CDR1 SGHNT, CDR2 YENEEA. With V trimmed by 4 bases and J by 9 bases, 9 bases remained unmatched. The CDR3 is made up of 16 amino acids.

The genes are TRBV4-1 and TRBJ2-5, with D tentatively TRBD2 (6 bases). V was clipped by 4 bases and J by 5 bases, with 14 bases between them. Germline V gene data show CDR1 as MGHRA and CDR2 as YSYEKL. This CDR3 is built from 14 residues. The CDR3 reads CASSLDLGRETQYF. CDR3 nucleotides: TGCGCCAGCAGCCTCGATCTGGGGAGGGAGACCCAGTACTTC.

J is TRBJ2-7 and V is TRBV4-1; 10 positions match TRBD2. Germline V lookup: CDR1 MGHRA, CDR2 YSYEKL. This CDR3 comprises 16 residues. Trimming at V came to 2 bases and at J to 5 bases, leaving 9 bases not matched to a gene. The CDR3 DNA reads TGCGCCAGCAGCCAAAAAGGCCTAGCGGGAGACGACGAGCAGTACTTC. Translation gives CASSQKGLAGDDEQYF.